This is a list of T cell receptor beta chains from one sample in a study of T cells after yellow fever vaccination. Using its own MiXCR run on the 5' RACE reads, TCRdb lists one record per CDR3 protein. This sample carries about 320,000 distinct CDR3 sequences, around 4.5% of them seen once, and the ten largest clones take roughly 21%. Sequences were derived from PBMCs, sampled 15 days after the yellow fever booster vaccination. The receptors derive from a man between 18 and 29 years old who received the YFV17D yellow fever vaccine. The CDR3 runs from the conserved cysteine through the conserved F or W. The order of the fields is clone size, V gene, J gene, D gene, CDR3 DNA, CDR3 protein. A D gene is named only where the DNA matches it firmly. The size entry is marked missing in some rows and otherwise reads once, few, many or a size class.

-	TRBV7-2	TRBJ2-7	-	TGTGCCAGCAGCCTCCAGGGGAGTACCTACGAGCAGTACTTC	CASSLQGSTYEQYF
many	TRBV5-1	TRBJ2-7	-	TGCGCCAGCAGCTTCCTCTTCGGGGAGACCTACGAGCAGTACTTC	CASSFLFGETYEQYF
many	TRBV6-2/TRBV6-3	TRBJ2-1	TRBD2	TGTGCCAGCACCAACCTAGCGGGGGGACTCAATGAGCAGTTCTTC	CASTNLAGGLNEQFF
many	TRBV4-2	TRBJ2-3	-	TGTGCCAGCAGCCCCCGGCCGGGGTTCGATACGCAGTATTTT	CASSPRPGFDTQYF
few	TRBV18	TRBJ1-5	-	TGTGCCAGCTCACCAGAGAGGATGGGTCCCCAGCATTTT	CASSPERMGPQHF
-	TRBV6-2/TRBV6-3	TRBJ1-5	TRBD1	TGTGCCAGCAGTGGGGACAGCCGACTACGTAATCAGCCCCAGCATTTT	CASSGDSRLRNQPQHF
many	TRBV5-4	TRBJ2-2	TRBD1	TGTGCCAGCAGCTCGGGATCCGGGACAGTAGGCGGGGAGCTGTTTTTT	CASSSGSGTVGGELFF
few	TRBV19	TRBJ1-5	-	TGTGCCACTAGCCAGGGTGGTCAGCCCCAGCATTTT	CATSQGGQPQHF
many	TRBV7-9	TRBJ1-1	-	TGTGCCAGCAGCTTAAGGGAGACAGCAGGGATGATTAACACTGAAGCTTTCTTT	CASSLRETAGMINTEAFF
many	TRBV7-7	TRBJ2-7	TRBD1	TGTGCCAGCAGCTCCGGACAGGGGAACGAGCAGTACTTC	CASSSGQGNEQYF
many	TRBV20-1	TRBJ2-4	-	TGCAGTGCTAGAGACCCATTAGGCGGGATAGCCAAAAACATTCAGTACTTC	CSARDPLGGIAKNIQYF